A single sample is the source of the 25 T cell receptor beta chains below, sequenced in a study of blood T cell repertoires in COVID-19. Generated by immunoSEQ multiplex PCR, the TCRdb table keeps only in-frame clones and is missing some. The sample lists just over 650,000 clones; about nine tenths were seen once. What was sequenced was peripheral blood. The receptors shown here come from a woman aged 18-29 years with acute or convalescent COVID-19.

The gene calls are TRBV18 and TRBJ1-2; D is uncertain. Germline V gene sequence: CDR1 KGHSH, CDR2 LQKENI. The CDR3 consists of 16 residues. The V end lost 5 bases, the J end lost 7 bases, and 23 bases lay between the germline ends. CDR3 sequence (DNA): TGTGCCAGCTCATCGAGCCCGGTCCGAGGGCGCTCTGGCTACACCTTC. Protein: CASSSSPVRGRSGYTF.

The chain employs TRBV18 and TRBJ2-1, with a possible D match to TRBD2 (6 bases). This CDR3 spans 14 amino acids. Per germline, CDR1 KGHSH and CDR2 LQKENI. With 5 bases removed from V and 0 bases from J, the gap between germline ends came to 8 bases. DNA for the CDR3: TGTGCCAGCTCAGGGGGGAGCTCCTACAATGAGCAGTTCTTC. This sequence encodes CASSGGSSYNEQFF.

This clone has more than one count but fewer than ten. The V gene is TRBV5-4, the J gene TRBJ2-1; D possibly corresponds to TRBD1 (6 bases). Germline lookup yields CDR1 SGHNT and CDR2 YYREEE (reference sequence). Trimming removed 6 bases from V and 7 bases from J, with 17 bases in between. The CDR3 extends over 14 amino acids. The DNA of the CDR3 is TGTGCCAGCACCCTAGGACAGCCGGGGAATGAGCAGTTCTTC. Amino acids: CASTLGQPGNEQFF.

The J gene is TRBJ1-2, the V gene TRBV21-1; the D call of TRBD1 is as the table states it, not checked on the DNA. TRBV21-1 is termed a pseudogene. The CDR3 length is 16 residues. The CDR3 spells CASSKAETGTVYGYTF. The DNA of the CDR3 is TGTGCCAGCAGCAAAGCCGAGACCGGGACAGTCTATGGCTACACCTTC.

CDR3 in DNA: TGTGCCAGCAGCGTAGGGGGGACAGCTAGAACTAATGAAAAACTGTTTTTT. Translating gives CASSVGGTARTNEKLFF. The chain joins TRBV9 to TRBJ1-4; the match to TRBD1 covers 7 bases. The CDR3 is made up of 17 amino acids. Germline V CDR1 and CDR2: SGDLS, YYNGEE. Trimming took 0 bases from V and 1 from J; bases not matched to a gene: 6.

This chain connects TRBV6-5 to TRBJ1-2, with a tentative D call TRBD1 (6 bases). CDR1 and CDR2 from the germline V gene are MNHEY and SVGAGI. V gave up 4 bases and J gave up 8 bases, with 8 bases separating them. This CDR3 is 11 amino acids long. The CDR3 loop is CASSFRGGYTF. CDR3 nucleotides: TGTGCCAGCAGTTTCAGGGGAGGCTACACCTTC.

This chain links TRBV28 with TRBJ2-2; D is unresolved. Germline CDR1 reads MDHEN; CDR2 reads SYDVKM. This CDR3 region has 15 residues. V shed 5 bases and J shed 0 bases, with 10 bases lying between them. DNA for the CDR3: TGTGCCAGCAGTGTAGCTGTGGCGAACACCGGGGAGCTGTTTTTT. Its protein is CASSVAVANTGELFF.

The chain joins TRBV6-5 to TRBJ1-5; a possible D gene is TRBD1 (5 bases). The V gene's germline CDR1 is MNHEY and CDR2 SVGAGI. Trimming stripped 0 bases from V and 5 bases from J, with 14 bases between. CDR3 length: 16 amino acids. CDR3 nucleotide sequence: TGTGCCAGCAGTTACTCCGACAGCCTCCTAGATCAGCCCCAGCATTTT. It encodes CASSYSDSLLDQPQHF.

This sequence joins TRBV3-1 (or the pseudogene TRBV3-2) and TRBJ1-4, with a tentative D call TRBD1 (6 bases). Germline V lookup: CDR1 LGHDT, CDR2 YNNKEL (reference sequence). This CDR3 comprises 15 residues. V lost 0 bases to trimming and J lost 7 bases, with 12 bases between them. CDR3 residues: CASSQDRGAGEKLFF. Written as DNA, the CDR3 is TGTGCCAGCAGCCAAGATCGGGGGGCCGGTGAAAAACTGTTTTTT.

The V gene is TRBV19, the J gene TRBJ1-1; D is unresolved. The CDR3 is 12 residues long. Germline V gives CDR1 LNHDA, CDR2 SQIVND (reference sequence). V was shortened by 7 bases and J by 4 bases, with 10 bases between the two germline ends. CDR3 residues: CASIHGGTEAFF. For the CDR3, the DNA is TGTGCCAGTATCCACGGCGGCACTGAAGCTTTCTTT.

A few counts support this clone. The J gene is TRBJ2-3, the V gene TRBV2; tentatively, D is TRBD2 (6 bases). V lost 7 bases and J 4 bases, leaving 15 bases between the germline ends. The CDR3 covers 14 residues. The germline CDR1 and CDR2 sequences are SNHLY and FYNNEI. As DNA, the CDR3 is TGTGCCAGCAATGGGAGGCCCTACCCAGATACGCAGTATTTT. Its protein product is CASNGRPYPDTQYF.

The chain employs TRBV9 and TRBJ1-2; 7 bases are a match to TRBD1. The CDR3 loop spans 15 amino acids. CDR1 and CDR2 (germline): SGDLS, YYNGEE. After removal of 3 bases from V and 4 bases from J, the junction contained 9 bases not matched to a gene. CDR3 sequence reads: CASSGRGDSIYGYTF. CDR3 nucleotides: TGTGCCAGCAGCGGTCGTGGGGACAGCATCTATGGCTACACCTTC.

J is TRBJ1-6 and V is TRBV3-1 (or the pseudogene TRBV3-2); tentative D call: TRBD1 (6 bases). This CDR3 has 16 amino acids. With 2 bases removed from V and 6 bases from J, the gap between germline ends came to 14 bases. Looked up from germline, CDR1 is LGHDT and CDR2 is YNNKEL (reference sequence). The CDR3 region has the DNA TGTGCCAGCAGCCAATTGTTTGGGACAATTAATTCACCCCTCCACTTT. Encoded protein: CASSQLFGTINSPLHF.

CDR3 amino acids: CASSYAMNTEAFF. The CDR3, as DNA: TGTGCCAGCAGCTACGCGATGAACACTGAAGCTTTCTTT. The chain links TRBV6-5 to TRBJ1-1; no clear D. CDR3 length: 13 residues. Trimming pared 6 bases from V and 0 bases from J, leaving 8 bases between. From germline, CDR1 is MNHEY and CDR2 SVGAGI.

The chain links TRBV7-2 to TRBJ1-3, with a weak D call TRBD1 (6 bases). This CDR3 is built from 16 residues. Germline CDR1 SGHTA, CDR2 FQGNSA. The V gene lost 1 base and the J gene lost 0 bases, with 10 bases spanning the gap. The DNA for the CDR3 is TGTGCCAGCAGCTTAGAACAGGGAAACTCTGGAAACACCATATATTTT. Translating gives CASSLEQGNSGNTIYF.

This sequence joins TRBV12-3 or TRBV12-4 and TRBJ1-1, with D unclear. V lost 5 bases to trimming and J lost 0 bases, with 7 bases between them. This CDR3 spans 13 amino acids. The CDR3 sequence is CASSLTMNTEAFF. For the CDR3, the DNA is TGTGCCAGCAGTCTGACAATGAACACTGAAGCTTTCTTT.

This clone was observed a single time. This CDR3 reads CAIRGTLLETQYF. The CDR3 DNA reads as TGTGCCATCAGGGGGACACTTTTAGAGACCCAGTACTTC. This rearrangement joins TRBV10-3 to TRBJ2-5, with D maybe TRBD1 (6 bases). CDR1 and CDR2 from the germline V gene are ENHRY and SYGVKD. The CDR3 loop spans 13 amino acids. Trimming removed 6 bases from V and 4 bases from J, with 12 bases in between.

The chain combines TRBV5-4 with TRBJ1-2, with D tentatively TRBD1 (6 bases). Looked up from germline, CDR1 is SGHNT and CDR2 is YYREEE (reference sequence). This CDR3 is 16 amino acids long. V lost 4 bases, J lost 3 bases, and 19 bases lay in between. CDR3 loop: CASSKDPGQGDYGYTF. The CDR3 bases are TGTGCCAGCAGCAAGGACCCGGGACAAGGGGACTATGGCTACACCTTC.

This chain links TRBV27 with TRBJ1-2; no clear D. The CDR3 totals 12 residues. V was trimmed by 4 bases and J by 5 bases, leaving 8 bases between them. CDR1 is MNHEY, CDR2 SMNVEV, per germline (reference sequence). The DNA of the CDR3 is TGTGCCAGCAGTTCTGGACTGTATGGCTACACCTTC. Translation: CASSSGLYGYTF.

The chain employs TRBV7-2 and TRBJ1-3; D unresolved. Germline V gives CDR1 SGHTA, CDR2 FQGNSA. V lost 3 bases, J lost 3 bases, and 12 bases lay in between. The CDR3 is 15 amino acids. The CDR3 nucleotides are TGTGCCAGCAGCTTCCTTCGAGAGGGTGGAAACACCATATATTTT. The encoded protein is CASSFLREGGNTIYF.

In its sample, this clone was seen once. The chain recombines TRBV5-1 with TRBJ2-5; 7 bases are a match to TRBD1. Germline trimming cut 2 bases from V and 3 bases from J; bases unmatched to any gene: 4. The CDR3 is 14 amino acids. The V gene's germline CDR1 is SGHRS and CDR2 YFSETQ. CDR3 coding DNA: TGCGCCAGCAGCTTTCTGGGGACAGAAGAGACCCAGTACTTC. Amino acid sequence: CASSFLGTEETQYF.

V usage is TRBV5-8 and J usage is TRBJ1-3; D uncertain. The CDR3 runs 15 residues. Germline CDR1 is SGHTS and CDR2 is YDEGEE. Trimming left V 1 base short and J 5 bases short, with 13 bases between. The CDR3: CASSLTQAFRNTIYF. The CDR3 DNA follows: TGTGCCAGCAGCTTGACCCAGGCATTTCGAAACACCATATATTTT.

The chain is built from TRBV2 and TRBJ2-6, with D uncertain. This CDR3 comprises 13 residues. Trimming took 3 bases from V and 2 from J, leaving 2 bases between them. Per germline, CDR1 SNHLY and CDR2 FYNNEI. In nucleotides, the CDR3 is TGTGCCAGCAGTGATACTGGGGCCAACGTCCTGACTTTC. This translates into CASSDTGANVLTF.

J is TRBJ2-2 and V is TRBV20-1, with 8 nucleotides matching TRBD1. The CDR3 covers 14 residues. Losses at the gene ends were 3 bases for V and 7 bases for J; bases not matched to a gene: 7. Germline lookup yields CDR1 DFQATT and CDR2 SNEGSKA (reference sequence). CDR3 sequence reads: CSASPGQGGGELFF. In nucleotides, the CDR3 is TGCAGTGCTAGTCCTGGACAGGGCGGCGGGGAGCTGTTTTTT.

V and J are TRBV4-3 and TRBJ1-3; D gene unclear. Germline V lookup: CDR1 LGHNA, CDR2 YSLEER. The V end was cut by 1 base, the J end by 0 bases, with 10 bases between. The CDR3 is made up of 16 amino acids. This CDR3 reads CASSQAAGSSGNTIYF. CDR3 sequence (DNA): TGCGCCAGCAGCCAAGCCGCGGGTAGCTCTGGAAACACCATATATTTT.